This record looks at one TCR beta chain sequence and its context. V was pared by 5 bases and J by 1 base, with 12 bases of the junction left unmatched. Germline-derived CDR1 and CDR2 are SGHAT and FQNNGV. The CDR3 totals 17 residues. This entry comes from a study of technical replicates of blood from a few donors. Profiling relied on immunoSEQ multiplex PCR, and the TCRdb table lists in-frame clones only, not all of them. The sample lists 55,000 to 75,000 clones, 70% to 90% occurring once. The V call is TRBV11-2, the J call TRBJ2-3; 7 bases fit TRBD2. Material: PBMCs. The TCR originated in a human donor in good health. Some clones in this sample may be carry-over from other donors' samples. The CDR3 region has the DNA TGTGCCAGCAGCCTTCTTCCGGGACTATGGGGCACAGATACGCAGTATTTT. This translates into CASSLLPGLWGTDTQYF. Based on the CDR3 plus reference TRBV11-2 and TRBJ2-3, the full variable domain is EAGVAQSPRYKIIEKRQSVAFWCNPISGHATLYWYQQILGQGPKLLIQFQNNGVVDDSQLPKDRFSAERLKGVDSTLKIQPAKLEDSAVYLCASSLLPGLWGTDTQYFGPGTRLTVL.